This T cell receptor (beta chain) was recovered during a study of OX40 agonist ivuxolimab in advanced cancers. This clone was picked up a small number of times. Assay used: immunoSEQ multiplex PCR; TCRdb lists only in-frame clones, some missing. This sample carries roughly 80,000 clones, 85% to 90% of them seen once, and the ten largest clones take more than 0.6%. V lost 6 bases, J lost 1 base, and 5 bases stayed unmatched. Per the germline V gene, CDR1 is MNHEY and CDR2 is SVGAGI. This CDR3 comprises 15 residues. Exclusion of a patient followed from autoimmune disease history or systemic immunosuppression.

The sample consisted of CD4+ or CD8+ T cells sorted from blood, taken in a trial of the OX40 agonist ivuxolimab. This TCR was sampled from an adult with an advanced solid tumor such as melanoma, head and neck, liver or kidney cancer. The rearrangement uses TRBV6-5 and TRBJ1-3; TRBD1 agrees at 8 bases. The CDR3 DNA reads TGTGCCAGCAGCTCGGACAGGGCTTCTGGAAACACCATATATTTT. Encoded protein: CASSSDRASGNTIYF.